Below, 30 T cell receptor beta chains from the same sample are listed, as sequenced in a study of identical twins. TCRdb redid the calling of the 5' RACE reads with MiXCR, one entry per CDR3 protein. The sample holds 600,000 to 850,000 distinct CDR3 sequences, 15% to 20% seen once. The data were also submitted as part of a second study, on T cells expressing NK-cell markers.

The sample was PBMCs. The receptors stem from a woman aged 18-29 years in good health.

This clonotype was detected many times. The CDR3 here is CASSYTDRSEKLFF. Here the CDR3 DNA reads TGTGCCAGCAGTTACACGGACAGATCGGAAAAACTGTTTTTT. The V call is TRBV6-5, the J call TRBJ1-4, with a possible D match to TRBD1 (6 bases). CDR1 is MNHEY, CDR2 SVGAGI, per germline. This CDR3 is 14 amino acids long. V shed 2 bases and J shed 8 bases, with 12 bases lying between them.

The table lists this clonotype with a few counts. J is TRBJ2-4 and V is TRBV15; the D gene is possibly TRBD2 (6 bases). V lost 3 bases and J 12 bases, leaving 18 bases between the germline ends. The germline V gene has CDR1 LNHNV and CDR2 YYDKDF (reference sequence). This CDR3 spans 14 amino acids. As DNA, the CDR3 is TGTGCCACCAGCAGCCCCGACGGGGGAGCGACTCAGTACTTC. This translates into CATSSPDGGATQYF.

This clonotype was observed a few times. The CDR3: CASSYDSNQPQHF. In DNA form, the CDR3 reads TGTGCCAGCAGTTACGATAGCAATCAGCCCCAGCATTTT. The gene calls are TRBV6-5 and TRBJ1-5; D gene unclear. V was pared by 2 bases and J by 0 bases, with 2 bases between. This CDR3 has 13 residues. Germline CDR1 is MNHEY and CDR2 is SVGAGI.

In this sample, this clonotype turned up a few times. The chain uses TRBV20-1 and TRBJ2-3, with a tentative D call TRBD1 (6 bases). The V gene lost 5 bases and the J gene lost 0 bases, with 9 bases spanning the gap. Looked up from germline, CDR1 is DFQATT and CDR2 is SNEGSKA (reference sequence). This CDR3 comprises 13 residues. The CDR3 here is CSAGGPSTDTQYF. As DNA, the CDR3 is TGCAGTGCTGGGGGCCCGAGCACAGATACGCAGTATTTT.

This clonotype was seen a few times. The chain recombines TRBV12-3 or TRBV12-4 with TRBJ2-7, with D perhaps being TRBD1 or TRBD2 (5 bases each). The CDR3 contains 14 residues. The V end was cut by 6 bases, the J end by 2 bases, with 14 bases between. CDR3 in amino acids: CASRPGTAPYEQYF. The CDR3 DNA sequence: TGTGCCAGCAGACCCGGGACGGCGCCCTACGAGCAGTACTTC.

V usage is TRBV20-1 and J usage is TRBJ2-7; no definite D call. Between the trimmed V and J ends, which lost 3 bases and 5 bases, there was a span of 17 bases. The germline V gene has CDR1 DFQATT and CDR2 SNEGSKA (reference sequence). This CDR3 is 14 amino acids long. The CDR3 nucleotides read TGCAGTGCTAGGATTCCGGACCGTCGGCACGAGCAGTACTTC. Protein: CSARIPDRRHEQYF.

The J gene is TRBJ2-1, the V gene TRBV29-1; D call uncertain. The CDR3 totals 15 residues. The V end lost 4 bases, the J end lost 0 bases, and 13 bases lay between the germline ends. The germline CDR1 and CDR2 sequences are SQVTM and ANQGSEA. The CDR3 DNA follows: TGCAGCGTTGGGGTTGGGCGAAGCTCCTACAATGAGCAGTTCTTC. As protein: CSVGVGRSSYNEQFF.

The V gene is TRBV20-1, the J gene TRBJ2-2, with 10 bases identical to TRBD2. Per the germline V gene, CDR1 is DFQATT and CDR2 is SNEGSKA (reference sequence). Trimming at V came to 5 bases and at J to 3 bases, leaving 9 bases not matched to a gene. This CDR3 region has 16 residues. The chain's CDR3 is CSARMALAGDTGELFF. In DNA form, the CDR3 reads TGCAGTGCTCGGATGGCGCTAGCGGGGGACACCGGGGAGCTGTTTTTT.

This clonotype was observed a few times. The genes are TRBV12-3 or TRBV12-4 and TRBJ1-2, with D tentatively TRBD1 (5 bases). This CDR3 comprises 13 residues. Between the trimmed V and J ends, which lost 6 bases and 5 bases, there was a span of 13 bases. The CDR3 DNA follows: TGTGCCAGCAGGACTTCAGGGAGTTATGGCTACACCTTC. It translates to CASRTSGSYGYTF.

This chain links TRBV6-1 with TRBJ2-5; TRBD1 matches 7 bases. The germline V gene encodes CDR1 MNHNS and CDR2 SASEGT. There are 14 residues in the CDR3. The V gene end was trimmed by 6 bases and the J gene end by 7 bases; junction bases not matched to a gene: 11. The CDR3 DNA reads TGTGCCAGCAGGACGACAGGGATATTTGGGACCCAGTACTTC. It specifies CASRTTGIFGTQYF.

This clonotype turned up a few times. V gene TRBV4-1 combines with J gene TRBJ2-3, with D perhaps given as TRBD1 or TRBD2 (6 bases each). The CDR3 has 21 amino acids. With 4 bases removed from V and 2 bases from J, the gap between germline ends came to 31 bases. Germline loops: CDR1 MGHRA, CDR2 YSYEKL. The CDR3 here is CASSLLPPGASGTLTTDTQYF. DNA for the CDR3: TGCGCCAGCAGCCTACTACCTCCGGGGGCGTCGGGGACCCTCACCACAGATACGCAGTATTTT.

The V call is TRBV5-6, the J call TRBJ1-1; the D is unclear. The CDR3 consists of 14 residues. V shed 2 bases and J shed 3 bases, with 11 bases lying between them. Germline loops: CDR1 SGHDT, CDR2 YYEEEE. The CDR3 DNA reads TGTGCCAGCAGCTTATGGAATGGGCACACTGAAGCTTTCTTT. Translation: CASSLWNGHTEAFF.

The CDR3 region is CASSQAYDSYEQYF. The CDR3 DNA reads as TGTGCCAGCAGCCAAGCTTATGACTCCTACGAGCAGTACTTC. The rearrangement links TRBV4-2 to TRBJ2-7, with D unresolved. With 1 base removed from V and 0 bases from J, the gap between germline ends came to 7 bases. CDR1 and CDR2 (germline): LGHNA, YNFKEQ. This CDR3 spans 14 amino acids.

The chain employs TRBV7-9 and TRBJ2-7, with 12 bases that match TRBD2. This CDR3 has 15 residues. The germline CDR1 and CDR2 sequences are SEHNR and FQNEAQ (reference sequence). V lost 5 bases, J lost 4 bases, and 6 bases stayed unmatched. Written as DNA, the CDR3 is TGTGCCAGCAGCCACCACACTAGCGGGAGGTACGAGCAGTACTTC. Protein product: CASSHHTSGRYEQYF.

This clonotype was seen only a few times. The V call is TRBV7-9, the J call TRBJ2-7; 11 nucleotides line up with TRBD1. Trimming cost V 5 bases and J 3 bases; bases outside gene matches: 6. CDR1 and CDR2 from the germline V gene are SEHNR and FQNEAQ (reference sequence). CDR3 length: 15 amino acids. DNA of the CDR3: TGTGCCAGCAGCGACCGGGACAGGGGGTTCTACGAGCAGTACTTC. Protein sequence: CASSDRDRGFYEQYF.

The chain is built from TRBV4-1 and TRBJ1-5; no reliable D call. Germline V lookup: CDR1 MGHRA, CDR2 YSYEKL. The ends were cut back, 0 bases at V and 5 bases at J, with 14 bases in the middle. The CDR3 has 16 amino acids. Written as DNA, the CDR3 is TGCGCCAGCAGCCAAGATGGCAGTCTCCTCTATCAGCCCCAGCATTTT. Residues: CASSQDGSLLYQPQHF.

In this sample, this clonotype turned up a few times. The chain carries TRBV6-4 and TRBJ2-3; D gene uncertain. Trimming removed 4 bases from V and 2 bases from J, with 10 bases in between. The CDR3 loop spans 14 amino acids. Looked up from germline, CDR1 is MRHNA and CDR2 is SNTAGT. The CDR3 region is CASSATANTDTQYF. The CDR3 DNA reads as TGTGCCAGCAGTGCTACAGCAAACACAGATACGCAGTATTTT.

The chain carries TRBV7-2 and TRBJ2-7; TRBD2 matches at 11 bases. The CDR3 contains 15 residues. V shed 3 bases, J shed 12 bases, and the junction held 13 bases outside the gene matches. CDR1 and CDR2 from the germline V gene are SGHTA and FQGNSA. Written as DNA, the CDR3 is TGTGCCAGCAGCTTCCCCACTAGCGGGAGTGGATGGCTGTACTTC. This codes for CASSFPTSGSGWLYF.

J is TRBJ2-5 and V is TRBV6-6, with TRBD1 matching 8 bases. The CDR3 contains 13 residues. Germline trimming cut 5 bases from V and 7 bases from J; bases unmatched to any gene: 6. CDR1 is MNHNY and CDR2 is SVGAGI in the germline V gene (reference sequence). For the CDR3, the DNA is TGTGCCAGCAGTCGCCAGGGGGCGGTGACCCAGTACTTC. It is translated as CASSRQGAVTQYF.

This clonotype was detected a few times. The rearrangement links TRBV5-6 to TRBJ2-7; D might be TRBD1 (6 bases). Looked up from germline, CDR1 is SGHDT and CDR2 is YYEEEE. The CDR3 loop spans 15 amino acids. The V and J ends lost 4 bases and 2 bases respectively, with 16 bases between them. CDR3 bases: TGTGCCAGCAGCATGGCGGCAGGGGCAGCCTACGAGCAGTACTTC. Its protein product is CASSMAAGAAYEQYF.

In DNA, the CDR3 is TGTGCCAGCAGGGGACAGGGGAAGGCACCCCTCCACTTT. It yields the protein CASRGQGKAPLHF. The chain combines TRBV12-3 or TRBV12-4 with TRBJ1-6; TRBD1 matches at 10 bases. The CDR3 is 13 residues long. The V gene end was trimmed by 6 bases and the J gene end by 11 bases; junction bases not matched to a gene: 4.

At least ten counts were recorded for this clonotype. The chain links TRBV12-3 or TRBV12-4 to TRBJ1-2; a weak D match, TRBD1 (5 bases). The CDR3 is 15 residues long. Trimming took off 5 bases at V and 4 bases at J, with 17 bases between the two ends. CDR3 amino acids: CASSPPGGGGYGYTF. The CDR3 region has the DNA TGTGCCAGCAGTCCCCCCGGCGGGGGAGGCTATGGCTACACCTTC.

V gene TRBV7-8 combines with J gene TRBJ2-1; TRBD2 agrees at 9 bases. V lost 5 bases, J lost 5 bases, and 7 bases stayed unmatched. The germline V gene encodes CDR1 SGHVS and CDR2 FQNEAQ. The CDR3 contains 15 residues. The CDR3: CASSPRGLAHNEQFF. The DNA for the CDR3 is TGTGCCAGCAGCCCCAGGGGACTAGCCCACAATGAGCAGTTCTTC.

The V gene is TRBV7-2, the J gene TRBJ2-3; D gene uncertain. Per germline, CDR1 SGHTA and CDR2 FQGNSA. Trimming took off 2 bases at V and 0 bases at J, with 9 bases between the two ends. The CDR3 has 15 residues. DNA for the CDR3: TGTGCCAGCAGCTTATACCCTCTAAGCACAGATACGCAGTATTTT. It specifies CASSLYPLSTDTQYF.

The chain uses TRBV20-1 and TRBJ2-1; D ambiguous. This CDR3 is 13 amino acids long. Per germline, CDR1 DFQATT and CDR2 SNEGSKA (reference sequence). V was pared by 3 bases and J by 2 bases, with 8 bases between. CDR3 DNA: TGCAGTGCTAGTCTGGACGCCTACAATGAGCAGTTCTTC. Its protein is CSASLDAYNEQFF.

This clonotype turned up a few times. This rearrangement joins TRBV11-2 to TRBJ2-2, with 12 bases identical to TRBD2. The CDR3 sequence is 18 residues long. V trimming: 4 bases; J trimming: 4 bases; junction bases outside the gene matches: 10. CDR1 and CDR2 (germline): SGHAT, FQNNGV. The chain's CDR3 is CASSSNPSGRAGTGELFF. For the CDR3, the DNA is TGTGCCAGCAGCTCCAATCCTAGCGGGAGGGCGGGCACCGGGGAGCTGTTTTTT.

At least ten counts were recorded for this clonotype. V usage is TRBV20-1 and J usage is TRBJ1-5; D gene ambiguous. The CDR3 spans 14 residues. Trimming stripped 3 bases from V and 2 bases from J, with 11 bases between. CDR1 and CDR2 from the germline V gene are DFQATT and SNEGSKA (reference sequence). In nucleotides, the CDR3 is TGCAGTGCTAGGGCCACTCAGGGCAATCAGCCCCAGCATTTT. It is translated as CSARATQGNQPQHF.

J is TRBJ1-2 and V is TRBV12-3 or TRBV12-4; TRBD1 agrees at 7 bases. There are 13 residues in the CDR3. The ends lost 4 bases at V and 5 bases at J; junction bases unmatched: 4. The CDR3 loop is CASSSRQGYGYTF. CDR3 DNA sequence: TGTGCCAGCAGTTCCAGACAGGGATATGGCTACACCTTC.

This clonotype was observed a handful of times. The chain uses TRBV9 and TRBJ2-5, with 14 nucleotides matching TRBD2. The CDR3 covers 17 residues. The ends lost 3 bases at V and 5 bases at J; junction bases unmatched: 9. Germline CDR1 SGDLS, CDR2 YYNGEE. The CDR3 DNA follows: TGTGCCAGCAGCGCGACTAGCGGGAGGGCCGTTATTGAGACCCAGTACTTC. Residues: CASSATSGRAVIETQYF.

This chain's CDR3 is CASSLPDRGGEKLFF. The CDR3 bases are TGTGCCAGCAGCCTACCCGACAGGGGCGGTGAAAAACTGTTTTTT. The V call is TRBV3-1, the J call TRBJ1-4; TRBD1 aligns across 8 bases. After removal of 4 bases from V and 7 bases from J, the junction contained 8 bases not matched to a gene. Germline CDR1 LGHDT, CDR2 YNNKEL (reference sequence). The length of the CDR3 is 15 residues.